The clone carrying this T cell receptor (beta chain) occurred once. No antigen is known for it. The sample belongs to a study of blood T cells in healthy people across ages. Notes on the study in general: A roughly linear age-dependent decrease characterized TCR beta diversity per million T cells. Researchers said unsorted PBMCs prevented a conclusive naive versus antigen-experienced comparison.

In each sample, at least 7 million PBMCs were isolated. Alongside a J-beta primer mix, a sample-barcoded 5' primer served in a second PCR lasting roughly 7 to 12 cycles. Each TCR beta cDNA got a 12-nucleotide random molecular identifier. TCRdb processed the 5' RACE reads anew with MiXCR; each CDR3 protein has one entry. The data contain hundreds of thousands of distinct CDR3 sequences, around 48% of them singletons. Germline V gene data show CDR1 as KGHDR and CDR2 as SFDVKD. The CDR3 runs to 16 residues. Trimming shortened V by 5 bases and J by 11 bases, and 24 bases separated the two germline ends. V gene TRBV24-1 combines with J gene TRBJ2-1, with D tentatively TRBD2 (7 bases). Specimen: blood. This receptor was taken from an elderly man in good health. The CDR3 sequence: CATSAGTGLQGNKQFF. The CDR3 region has the DNA TGTGCCACCAGTGCCGGGACGGGACTACAGGGTAATAAGCAGTTCTTC.